This T cell receptor beta chain was recorded in a study of blood T cell repertoires in COVID-19. Turning to the study itself: Material from acute and convalescent COVID-19 was sourced from the United States, Italy and Spain.

Authors' methods: Reference gene primer amplification gave nucleated cell count estimates. The method was immunoSEQ multiplex PCR; TCRdb's version includes in-frame clones alone and lacks a portion of them. The V and J calls and the clone size are those of that table, but D and trimming were determined from the DNA. The table records about 200,000 clones, just under 85% of them present only once. The CDR3 sequence is 14 residues long. V shed 2 bases and J shed 5 bases, with 13 bases lying between them. Per germline, CDR1 LGHNA and CDR2 YSLEER. The sequenced sample consisted of peripheral blood. The chain uses TRBV4-3 and TRBJ2-7; D gene unclear. The sequence was collected from a man aged 55 to 69 with COVID-19, enrolled during active disease. The CDR3 DNA is TGCGCCAGCAGCCAATCTCTCGTCCAGGACGAGCAGTACTTC. This encodes CASSQSLVQDEQYF.